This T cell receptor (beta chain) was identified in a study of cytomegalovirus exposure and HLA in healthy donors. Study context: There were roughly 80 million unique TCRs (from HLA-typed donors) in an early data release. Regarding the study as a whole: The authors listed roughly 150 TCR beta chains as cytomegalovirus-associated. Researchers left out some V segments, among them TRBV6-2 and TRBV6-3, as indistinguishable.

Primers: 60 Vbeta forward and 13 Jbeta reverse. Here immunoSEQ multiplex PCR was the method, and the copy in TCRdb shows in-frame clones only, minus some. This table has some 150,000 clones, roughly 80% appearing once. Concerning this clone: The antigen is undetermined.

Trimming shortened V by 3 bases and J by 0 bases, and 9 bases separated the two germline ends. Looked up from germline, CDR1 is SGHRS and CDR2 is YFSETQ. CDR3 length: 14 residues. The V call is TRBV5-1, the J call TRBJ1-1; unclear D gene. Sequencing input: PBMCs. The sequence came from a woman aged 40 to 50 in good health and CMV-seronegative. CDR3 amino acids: CASSWEAMNTEAFF. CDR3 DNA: TGCGCCAGCAGCTGGGAGGCCATGAACACTGAAGCTTTCTTT.